This record covers a single T cell receptor (beta chain). The data were obtained in a study of blood T cell repertoires in COVID-19. The overall study: Spain, Italy and the United States supplied samples that represented acute and convalescent COVID-19. T cells, B-cell-depleted T cells, or PBMCs supplied cDNA or gDNA.

As handled by the study authors: Amplified reference gene primers provided the basis for estimating nucleated cell counts. TCRdb's table, derived via immunoSEQ multiplex PCR, lists solely in-frame clones and lacks some. V and J calls and clone size are given by that table; D and trimming were obtained from the DNA. Of more than 35,000 clones in the sample, about four fifths are singletons; the top ten hold 38%. CDR3 length equals 13 residues. With V trimmed by 4 bases and J by 7 bases, 3 bases remained unmatched. CDR1 is SNHLY and CDR2 is FYNNEI in the germline V gene. This chain joins TRBV2 and TRBJ2-1, with TRBD1 matching 8 bases. The sample consisted of peripheral blood. The source of this sequence is a man older than 75 with active or convalescent COVID-19. CDR3 in amino acids: CASSATGENEQFF. CDR3 coding DNA: TGTGCCAGCAGTGCGACAGGGGAAAATGAGCAGTTCTTC.